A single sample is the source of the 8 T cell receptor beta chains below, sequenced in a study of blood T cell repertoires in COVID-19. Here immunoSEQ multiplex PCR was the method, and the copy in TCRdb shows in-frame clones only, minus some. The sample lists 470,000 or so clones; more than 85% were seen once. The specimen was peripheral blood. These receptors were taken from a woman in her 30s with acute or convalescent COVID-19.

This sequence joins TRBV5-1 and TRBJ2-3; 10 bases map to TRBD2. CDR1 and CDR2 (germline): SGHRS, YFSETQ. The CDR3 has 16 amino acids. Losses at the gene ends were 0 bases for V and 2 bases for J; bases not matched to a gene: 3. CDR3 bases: TGCGCCAGCAGCTTGGTTCTAGCGGGAGTCACAGATACGCAGTATTTT. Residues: CASSLVLAGVTDTQYF.

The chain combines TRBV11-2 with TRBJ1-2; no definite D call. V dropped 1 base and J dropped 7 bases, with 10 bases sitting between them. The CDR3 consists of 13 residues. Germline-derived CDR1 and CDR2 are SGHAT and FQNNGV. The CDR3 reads CASSLGVGSGYTF. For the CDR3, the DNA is TGTGCCAGCAGCTTAGGCGTGGGGAGTGGCTACACCTTC.

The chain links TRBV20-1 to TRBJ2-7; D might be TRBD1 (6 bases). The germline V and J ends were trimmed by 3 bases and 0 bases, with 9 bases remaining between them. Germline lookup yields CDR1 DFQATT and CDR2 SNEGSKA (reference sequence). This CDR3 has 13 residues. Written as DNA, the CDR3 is TGCAGTGCTAGTGGACAGCTCTCCTACGAGCAGTACTTC. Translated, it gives CSASGQLSYEQYF.

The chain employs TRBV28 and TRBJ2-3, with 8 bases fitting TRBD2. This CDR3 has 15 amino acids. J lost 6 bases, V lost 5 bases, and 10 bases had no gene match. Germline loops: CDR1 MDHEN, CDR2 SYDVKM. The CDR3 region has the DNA TGTGCCAGCAGTCAAGCGGGGGCGCACCTCGATACGCAGTATTTT. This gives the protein CASSQAGAHLDTQYF.

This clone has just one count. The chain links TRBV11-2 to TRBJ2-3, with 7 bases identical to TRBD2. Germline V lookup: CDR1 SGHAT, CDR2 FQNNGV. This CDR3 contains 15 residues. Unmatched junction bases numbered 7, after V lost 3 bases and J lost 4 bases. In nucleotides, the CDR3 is TGTGCCAGCAGCTTTCGGGGGGAATTGGCAGATACGCAGTATTTT. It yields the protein CASSFRGELADTQYF.

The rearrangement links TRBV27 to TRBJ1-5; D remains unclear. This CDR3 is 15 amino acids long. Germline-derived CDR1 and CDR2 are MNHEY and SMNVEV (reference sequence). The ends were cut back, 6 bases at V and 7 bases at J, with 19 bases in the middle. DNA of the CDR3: TGTGCCAGCAGCCGATCGGGAGGATTAGAACAGCCCCAGCATTTT. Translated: CASSRSGGLEQPQHF.

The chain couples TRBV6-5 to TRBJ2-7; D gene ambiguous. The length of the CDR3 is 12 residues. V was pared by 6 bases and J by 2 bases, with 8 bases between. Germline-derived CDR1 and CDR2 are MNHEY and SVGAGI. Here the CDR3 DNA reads TGTGCCAGCAGCAGGCAGACCTACGAGCAGTACTTC. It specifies CASSRQTYEQYF.

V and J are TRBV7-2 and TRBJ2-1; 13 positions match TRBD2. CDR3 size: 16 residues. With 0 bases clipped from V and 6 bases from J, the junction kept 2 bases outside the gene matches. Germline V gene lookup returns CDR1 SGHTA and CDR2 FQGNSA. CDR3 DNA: TGTGCCAGCAGCTTAGCGACTAGCGGGGGGCTCAATGAGCAGTTCTTC. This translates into CASSLATSGGLNEQFF. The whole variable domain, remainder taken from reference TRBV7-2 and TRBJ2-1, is GAGVSQSPSNKVTEKGKDVELRCDPISGHTALYWYRQSLGQGLEFLIYFQGNSAPDKSGLPSDRFSAERTGGSVSTLTIQRTQQEDSAVYLCASSLATSGGLNEQFFGPGTRLTVL.